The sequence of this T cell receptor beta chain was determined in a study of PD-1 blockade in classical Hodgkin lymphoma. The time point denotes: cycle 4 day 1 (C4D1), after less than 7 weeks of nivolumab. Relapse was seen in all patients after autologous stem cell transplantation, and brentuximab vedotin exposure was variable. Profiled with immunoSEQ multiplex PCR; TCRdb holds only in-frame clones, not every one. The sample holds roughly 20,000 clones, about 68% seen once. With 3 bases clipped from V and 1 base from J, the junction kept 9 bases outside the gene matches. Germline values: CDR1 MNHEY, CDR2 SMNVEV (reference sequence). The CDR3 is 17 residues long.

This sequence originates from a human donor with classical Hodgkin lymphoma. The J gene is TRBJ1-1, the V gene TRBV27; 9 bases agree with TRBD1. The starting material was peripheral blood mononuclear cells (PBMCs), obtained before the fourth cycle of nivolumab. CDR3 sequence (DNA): TGTGCCAGCAGTTTGGACAGGGGCGTGAAAGGGAACACTGAAGCTTTCTTT. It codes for CASSLDRGVKGNTEAFF.